This entry describes one TCR beta chain. Its antigen is unknown. Per-nucleotide qualities are absent, and no much larger clonotype sits a single base away. This specimen comes from a study of blood T cell repertoires in COVID-19 (dated by TCRdb to 2018 to 2021). At the level of the whole study: Collaborator samples came from the United States, Italy and Spain and covered acute and convalescent phases of COVID-19. The prospective study material was composed of cDNA or gDNA derived from T cells, B-cell-depleted T cells, or PBMCs. Subjects who had been exposed to COVID-19, were actively infected with it, or had recovered from it provided the deeply sampled blood TCRbeta repertoires that made up the dataset. The repertoires were released in a freely available public database meant as a resource for research on the immune response to SARS-CoV-2. The samples were drawn from two sources: the first 160 participants of the ongoing ImmuneRACE study, and 1,254 subjects contributed by 6 global collaborators. A de-identified subject ID, COVID-19 status, age in years and sex were almost always included in the sample metadata. Where HLA class I and class II types were available, the types were taken from metadata supplied by the sample provider, not from assay-based typing.

Broad study findings and their caveats: Clinical and demographic metadata were provided uncurated, with the amount varying by source and participant.

According to the germline V gene (reference sequence), CDR1 reads LGHDT and CDR2 reads YNNKEL. The CDR3 measures 16 amino acids from cysteine to phenylalanine. The DNA shown is the 48-base CDR3, in frame from base 1. Germline trimming amounts to 8 bases on V and 0 bases on J, with 12 as the count of junction bases outside the gene matches. TCRbeta CDR3 regions were amplified from genomic DNA using the immunoSEQ Assay, a bias-controlled multiplex PCR. As for the original processing: The number of nucleated cells in each sample was estimated from the amplification of reference gene primers within the assay. To quantify the absolute abundance of each unique TCRbeta CDR3 rearrangement, sequence reads were collapsed and filtered. For each sample, productive Simpson clonality was calculated as the square root of Simpson's diversity index across productive rearrangements. As stored in TCRdb, this immuneACCESS dataset retains in-frame rearrangements with V and J assigned. A fraction of the clones does not appear; measured against another copy, unresolved V genes explain less than half of the discrepancy, and the remainder lacks a known reason. Clone size and V and J calls were adopted from that table, with D and trimming inferred from the DNA. The sample table records about 150,000 clones; over 70% of these occur just once. The ten biggest clones cover 0.45% to 0.6% of the sample.

Collaborating institutions collected whole blood in K2EDTA tubes following their own protocols. For TCRbeta analysis, collaborator samples were shipped as frozen whole blood, as isolated PBMCs, or as DNA extracted from either sample type. The clonotype originates from a man aged 55-75 years with acute or convalescent COVID-19. The chain joins TRBV3-1 (or the pseudogene TRBV3-2) to TRBJ1-2; TRBD1 matches 7 bases in the middle. The sample comprised peripheral blood. The sequence in DNA is TGTGCCAGCTCTGACAGGGCCCTGGGGGCTAACTATGGCTACACCTTC. Its protein reads: CASSDRALGANYGYTF.